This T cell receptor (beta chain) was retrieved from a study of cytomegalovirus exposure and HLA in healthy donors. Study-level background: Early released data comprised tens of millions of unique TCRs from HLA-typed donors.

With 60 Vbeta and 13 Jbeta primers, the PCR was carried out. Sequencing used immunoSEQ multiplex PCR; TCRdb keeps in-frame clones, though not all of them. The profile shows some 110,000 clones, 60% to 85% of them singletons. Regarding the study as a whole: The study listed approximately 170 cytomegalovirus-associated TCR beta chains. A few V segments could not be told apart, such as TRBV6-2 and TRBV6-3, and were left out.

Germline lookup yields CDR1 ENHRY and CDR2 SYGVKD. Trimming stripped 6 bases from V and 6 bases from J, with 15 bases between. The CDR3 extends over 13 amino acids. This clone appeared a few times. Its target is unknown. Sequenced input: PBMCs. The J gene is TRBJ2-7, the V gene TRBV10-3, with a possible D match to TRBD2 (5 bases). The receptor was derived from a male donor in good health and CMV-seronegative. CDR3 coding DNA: TGTGCCATCAGCCAAAAACTAGGGAGCGAGCAGTACTTC. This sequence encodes CAISQKLGSEQYF.